Below are 20 T cell receptor beta chains sequenced from a single sample in a study of vaccination effects on CD4 cells after COVID-19. Before sequencing, viral peptide pools were used by the ViraFEST assay to expand antigen-specific CD4+ T cells. Cultured cells yielded isolated CD4+ T cells after approximately nine days. Vaccine recipients, nucleocapsid antibody negative, had no prior SARS-CoV-2 infection. These TCRs are of unknown antigen specificity. TCRdb's copy holds only in-frame clones and misses some; the assay was immunoSEQ multiplex PCR. The data hold over 30,000 clones, with roughly 70% observed a single time. This specimen was CD4+ T cells from PBMCs cultured with SARS-CoV-2 spike peptides, taken before COVID-19 vaccination. These receptors were taken from a human donor who received a COVID-19 vaccine.

The chain carries TRBV12-3 or TRBV12-4 and TRBJ1-2; tentative D call: TRBD1 (5 bases). The CDR3 covers 12 residues. Trimming left V 3 bases short and J 8 bases short, with 10 bases between. As DNA, the CDR3 is TGTGCCAGCAGTTTTCCTAGGGGCGGCTACACCTTC. Residues: CASSFPRGGYTF.

V and J are TRBV5-1 and TRBJ2-7; D is undetermined. The CDR3 sequence is 13 residues long. The V and J ends lost 5 bases and 1 base respectively, with 10 bases between them. From germline, CDR1 is SGHRS and CDR2 YFSETQ. The CDR3 protein is CASRYGVSYEQYF. The CDR3 region has the DNA TGCGCCAGCAGATATGGGGTTTCCTACGAGCAGTACTTC.

The genes are TRBV5-1 and TRBJ2-3, with 10 bases aligning to TRBD2. CDR3 length: 15 residues. V shed 4 bases, J shed 1 base, and the junction held 3 bases outside the gene matches. Germline CDR1 reads SGHRS; CDR2 reads YFSETQ. This CDR3 reads CASSPGLAGTDTQYF. CDR3 in DNA: TGCGCCAGCAGCCCCGGACTAGCGGGCACAGATACGCAGTATTTT.

The J gene is TRBJ1-1, the V gene TRBV21-1. TRBV21-1 is a pseudogene. The CDR3 runs to 16 residues. The CDR3 coding sequence is TGTGCCAGCAGCAAACCCGACGGACGGGCGAACACTGAAGCTTTCTTT. The encoded protein is CASSKPDGRANTEAFF.

The gene calls are TRBV29-1 and TRBJ1-5; 7 bases map to TRBD1. V shed 6 bases, J shed 4 bases, and the junction held 3 bases outside the gene matches. This CDR3 is built from 12 residues. Germline loops: CDR1 SQVTM, CDR2 ANQGSEA. CDR3 amino acids: CSVGGPNQPQHF. In DNA, the CDR3 is TGCAGCGTAGGGGGCCCGAATCAGCCCCAGCATTTT.

This chain connects TRBV7-9 to TRBJ2-3; no definite D call. Trimming took 6 bases from V and 1 from J, leaving 8 bases between them. Looked up from germline, CDR1 is SEHNR and CDR2 is FQNEAQ (reference sequence). There are 13 residues in the CDR3. CDR3 in DNA: TGTGCCAGCAGTTTCTCCGGCACAGATACGCAGTATTTT. Translation: CASSFSGTDTQYF.

This clone turned up a few times. The chain joins TRBV5-3 to TRBJ1-5; D possibly corresponds to TRBD1 (5 bases). TRBV5-3 is an ORF; its function is uncertain. V was pared by 5 bases and J by 0 bases, with 9 bases between. CDR3 length equals 14 residues. The CDR3 sequence is CARRRGPSNQPQHF. CDR3 bases: TGTGCCAGAAGACGGGGCCCTAGCAATCAGCCCCAGCATTTT.

The J gene is TRBJ2-5, the V gene TRBV12-5; tentatively, D is TRBD2 (6 bases). V gave up 1 base and J gave up 2 bases, with 11 bases separating them. The length of the CDR3 is 15 residues. The germline CDR1 and CDR2 sequences are LGHNT and FRNRAP. The CDR3 nucleotides read TGTGCTAGTGGTTTGGGTAGCGGCAGACAAGAGACCCAGTACTTC. Amino acids: CASGLGSGRQETQYF.

This chain links TRBV5-1 with TRBJ1-1, with 7 bases that match TRBD1. V lost 5 bases and J lost 4; bases outside the gene matches: 8. Per germline, CDR1 SGHRS and CDR2 YFSETQ. The CDR3 contains 14 residues. CDR3 in amino acids: CASRTSTGRTEAFF. CDR3 bases: TGCGCCAGCAGAACGTCGACAGGGCGCACTGAAGCTTTCTTT.

In this sample, this clone turned up a few times. The V gene is TRBV25-1, the J gene TRBJ1-6; no definite D call. The CDR3 has 14 amino acids. In germline, CDR1 is MGHDK, CDR2 SYGVNS. V lost 3 bases to trimming and J lost 7 bases, with 10 bases between them. Written as DNA, the CDR3 is TGTGCCAGCAGTGAGGACCAACACAATTCACCCCTCCACTTT. This codes for CASSEDQHNSPLHF.

The rearrangement joins TRBV7-2 to TRBJ1-6; D call uncertain. Looked up from germline, CDR1 is SGHTA and CDR2 is FQGNSA. Trimming took 3 bases from V and 9 from J, leaving 12 bases between them. CDR3 size: 14 residues. Here the CDR3 reads CASSLIAQASPLHF. The CDR3 DNA reads TGTGCCAGCAGCTTGATAGCGCAGGCTTCACCCCTCCACTTT.

This rearrangement joins TRBV5-6 to TRBJ1-1; unclear D gene. V lost 7 bases and J 0 bases, leaving 16 bases between the germline ends. Germline CDR1 and CDR2: SGHDT and YYEEEE. This CDR3 region has 15 residues. CDR3 sequence (DNA): TGTGCCAGCGGGAGTGTGGTCGTCATGAACACTGAAGCTTTCTTT. It is translated as CASGSVVVMNTEAFF.

V is TRBV28 and J is TRBJ1-5, with 7 positions matching TRBD1. J was trimmed by 7 bases and V by 3 bases; bases with no gene match: 12. The length of the CDR3 is 16 residues. Per germline, CDR1 MDHEN and CDR2 SYDVKM. In DNA, the CDR3 is TGTGCCAGCAGTTTTCACACCTGGACAGGCGGCCAGCCCCAGCATTTT. This codes for CASSFHTWTGGQPQHF.

The chain links TRBV7-3 to TRBJ2-3; D is uncertain. Trimming cost V 5 bases and J 6 bases, with 9 bases left between them. There are 12 residues in the CDR3. Germline V gene lookup returns CDR1 SGHTA and CDR2 FQGTGA. The CDR3, as DNA: TGTGCCAGCAGCCCGTCGGGTGATACGCAGTATTTT. This translates into CASSPSGDTQYF.

V usage is TRBV24-1 and J usage is TRBJ2-2; either TRBD1 or TRBD2 may fit D (6 bases each). The CDR3 spans 14 residues. V was pared by 8 bases and J by 2 bases, with 11 bases between. CDR1 is KGHDR and CDR2 is SFDVKD in the germline V gene. The CDR3 DNA is TGTGCCACCATGAGGGGGACTAACACCGGGGAGCTGTTTTTT. It specifies CATMRGTNTGELFF.

This clone was seen a handful of times. The V call is TRBV4-1, the J call TRBJ2-1; no clear D. V was clipped by 4 bases and J by 6 bases, with 7 bases between them. The V gene's germline CDR1 is MGHRA and CDR2 YSYEKL. There are 12 residues in the CDR3. The CDR3 DNA reads as TGCGCCAGCAGCCGAATGGGCAATGAGCAGTTCTTC. Protein product: CASSRMGNEQFF.

CDR3 residues: CASSQDLVVSYEQYF. CDR3 in DNA: TGTGCCAGCAGCCAAGATCTAGTCGTCTCCTACGAGCAGTACTTC. The V call is TRBV4-2, the J call TRBJ2-7, with D unclear. This CDR3 contains 15 residues. V lost 0 bases and J 0 bases, leaving 9 bases between the germline ends. Looked up from germline, CDR1 is LGHNA and CDR2 is YNFKEQ.

This clone was detected a few times. V and J are TRBV5-4 and TRBJ2-7, with 7 bases identical to TRBD1. Germline-derived CDR1 and CDR2 are SGHNT and YYREEE (reference sequence). CDR3 length equals 12 residues. Trimming removed 4 bases from V and 2 bases from J; junction bases left unmatched: 0. The DNA of the CDR3 is TGTGCCAGCAGCCAGGGGGCCTACGAGCAGTACTTC. Its translation: CASSQGAYEQYF.

The chain joins TRBV5-8 to TRBJ2-1; 15 bases map to TRBD2. The CDR3 extends over 14 amino acids. Germline loops: CDR1 SGHTS, CDR2 YDEGEE. With 4 bases clipped from V and 9 bases from J, the junction kept 2 bases outside the gene matches. The CDR3 reads CASSRGLAGGEQFF. In nucleotides, the CDR3 is TGTGCCAGCAGCAGGGGACTAGCGGGAGGTGAGCAGTTCTTC.

This clone was seen a single time. V and J are TRBV24-1 and TRBJ2-3; TRBD1 matches at 7 bases. Trimming at V came to 3 bases and at J to 2 bases, leaving 7 bases not matched to a gene. Germline CDR1 is KGHDR and CDR2 is SFDVKD. CDR3 length: 16 residues. The CDR3 nucleotides are TGTGCCACCAGTGATCCCCGGACAGGATCCACAGATACGCAGTATTTT. Translated, it gives CATSDPRTGSTDTQYF.